This T cell receptor (beta chain) comes out of a study of shared clonotypes between healthy human individuals. Study-level points and caveats: Since donors were few, the genetic and exposure-history diversity represented was limited. Rarefaction exposed incomplete sorted-subset sequencing despite large depth.

Regarding this clone: What it binds is unknown.

This CDR3 has 16 residues. Germline CDR1 reads SGHVS; CDR2 reads FQNEAQ. V was trimmed by 4 bases and J by 7 bases, leaving 20 bases between them. Sequencing was performed with immunoSEQ multiplex PCR; in TCRdb, only in-frame clones are kept and a portion is missing. The repertoire holds approximately 1.5 million clones, with around 98% as singletons. The chain recombines TRBV7-8 with TRBJ2-1; tentative D call: TRBD1 (5 bases). The sequence came from a man aged 25-45 years in good health. The sequencing input was naive CD4+ T cells sorted from blood. The subset here: CD45RA+ positively selected. The CDR3 protein is CASSSGLSRSRNEQFF. CDR3 DNA sequence: TGTGCCAGCAGCTCAGGGCTTTCCCGATCGAGAAATGAGCAGTTCTTC.